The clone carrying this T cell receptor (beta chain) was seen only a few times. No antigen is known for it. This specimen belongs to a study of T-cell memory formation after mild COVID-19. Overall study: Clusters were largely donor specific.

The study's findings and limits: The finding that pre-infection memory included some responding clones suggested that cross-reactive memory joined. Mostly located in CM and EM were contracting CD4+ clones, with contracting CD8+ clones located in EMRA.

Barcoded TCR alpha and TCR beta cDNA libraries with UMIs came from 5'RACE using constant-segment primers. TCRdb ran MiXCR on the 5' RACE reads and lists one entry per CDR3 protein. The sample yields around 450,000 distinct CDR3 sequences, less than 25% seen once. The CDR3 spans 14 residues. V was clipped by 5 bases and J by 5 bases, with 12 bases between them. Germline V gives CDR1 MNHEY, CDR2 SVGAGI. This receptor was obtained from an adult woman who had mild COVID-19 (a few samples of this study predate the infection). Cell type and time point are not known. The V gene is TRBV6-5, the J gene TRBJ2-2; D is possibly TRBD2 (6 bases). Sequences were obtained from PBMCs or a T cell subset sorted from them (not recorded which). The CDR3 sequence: CASSQAGRTGELFF. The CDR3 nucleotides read TGTGCCAGCAGTCAGGCGGGGAGGACCGGGGAGCTGTTTTTT.